Following are 22 T cell receptor beta chains from one sample sequenced in a study of glioma-infiltrating T cells after dendritic cell vaccination. TCRdb's copy holds only in-frame clones and misses some; the assay was immunoSEQ multiplex PCR. The sample has around 62,000 clones; 75% to 90% are singletons. The sequencing here drew on blood, taken before dendritic cell vaccination. The receptors were gathered from a human donor with glioblastoma.

The V and J genes are TRBV2 and TRBJ2-7; 9 positions agree with TRBD1. This CDR3 comprises 15 residues. In germline, CDR1 is SNHLY, CDR2 FYNNEI. V shed 6 bases and J 6 bases; nucleotides not matched to a gene: 12. This CDR3 reads CASRGGGQGSAEQYF. The CDR3 bases are TGTGCCAGCAGGGGCGGGGGACAGGGTAGCGCCGAGCAGTACTTC.

The chain couples TRBV5-6 to TRBJ1-1; D not certain. This CDR3 comprises 13 residues. Between the trimmed V and J ends, which lost 0 bases and 2 bases, there was a span of 5 bases. CDR1 is SGHDT and CDR2 is YYEEEE in the germline V gene. CDR3 nucleotide sequence: TGTGCCAGCAGCTTGGACAGAAACACTGAAGCTTTCTTT. Translating gives CASSLDRNTEAFF. The complete variable domain, with remaining parts taken from reference TRBV5-6 and TRBJ1-1, reads DAGVTQSPTHLIKTRGQQVTLRCSPKSGHDTVSWYQQALGQGPQFIFQYYEEEERQRGNFPDRFSGHQFPNYSSELNVNALLLGDSALYLCASSLDRNTEAFFGQGTRLTVV.

The chain links TRBV18 to TRBJ2-3; 14 bases fit TRBD2. Germline lookup yields CDR1 KGHSH and CDR2 LQKENI. With 0 bases clipped from V and 6 bases from J, the junction kept 2 bases outside the gene matches. CDR3 size: 16 residues. The CDR3 nucleotides read TGTGCCAGCTCACCACCGGGACTAGCGGGGGTTGATACGCAGTATTTT. Its protein product is CASSPPGLAGVDTQYF.

This rearrangement joins TRBV19 to TRBJ1-5, with 9 nucleotides matching TRBD1. Germline CDR1 reads LNHDA; CDR2 reads SQIVND (reference sequence). Trimming cost V 5 bases and J 3 bases; bases outside gene matches: 5. There are 15 residues in the CDR3. CDR3 in DNA: TGTGCCAGTAGTCAGACAGGGGGGGCCAATCAGCCCCAGCATTTT. Translation: CASSQTGGANQPQHF.

CDR3 sequence: CASSSLDYSGNTIYF. As DNA, the CDR3 is TGTGCCAGCTCCTCCTTAGATTACTCTGGAAACACCATATATTTT. V is TRBV5-6 and J is TRBJ1-3; no firm D call. The CDR3 has 15 amino acids. The V and J ends lost 7 bases and 0 bases respectively, with 14 bases between them. Germline V CDR1 and CDR2: SGHDT, YYEEEE. Full variable domain (outside the CDR3, taken from reference TRBV5-6 and TRBJ1-3): DAGVTQSPTHLIKTRGQQVTLRCSPKSGHDTVSWYQQALGQGPQFIFQYYEEEERQRGNFPDRFSGHQFPNYSSELNVNALLLGDSALYLCASSSLDYSGNTIYFGEGSWLTVV.

The genes are TRBV29-1 and TRBJ1-5, with a possible D match to TRBD1 (5 bases). Germline loops: CDR1 SQVTM, CDR2 ANQGSEA. The germline V and J ends were trimmed by 4 bases and 4 bases, with 8 bases remaining between them. The CDR3 length is 12 residues. The CDR3 protein is CSVGGGNQPQHF. In DNA form, the CDR3 reads TGCAGCGTTGGGGGGGGGAATCAGCCCCAGCATTTT.

This chain uses TRBV6-5 with TRBJ2-7; D is undetermined. Trimming cost V 5 bases and J 4 bases, with 9 bases left between them. The germline gives CDR1 MNHEY, CDR2 SVGAGI. The CDR3 runs to 12 residues. The CDR3 DNA reads as TGTGCCAGCAGTCGCGACACTTACGAGCAGTACTTC. Translated, it gives CASSRDTYEQYF.

Written as DNA, the CDR3 is TGTGCCAGCCTCAGGGCCCCCGGGGAAAAACTGTTTTTT. Protein sequence: CASLRAPGEKLFF. The chain joins TRBV19 to TRBJ1-4; possibly TRBD1 for D (5 bases). CDR1 is LNHDA and CDR2 is SQIVND in the germline V gene (reference sequence). Trimming removed 9 bases from V and 8 bases from J, with 16 bases in between. This CDR3 has 13 amino acids.

CDR3 in amino acids: CASTKGVLEQYF. The CDR3 DNA sequence: TGTGCCAGCACCAAAGGAGTCCTCGAGCAGTACTTC. The V gene is TRBV5-6, the J gene TRBJ2-7; D remains unclear. Germline V gives CDR1 SGHDT, CDR2 YYEEEE. The germline V and J ends were trimmed by 6 bases and 6 bases, with 13 bases remaining between them. The CDR3 has 12 amino acids.

The chain employs TRBV5-1 and TRBJ2-5; D might be TRBD1 (5 bases). Germline values: CDR1 SGHRS, CDR2 YFSETQ. V was trimmed by 0 bases and J by 4 bases, leaving 10 bases between them. This CDR3 is built from 14 residues. DNA for the CDR3: TGCGCCAGCAGCTTGGAGGGGTTCGGAGAGACCCAGTACTTC. Protein product: CASSLEGFGETQYF.

This sequence joins TRBV2 and TRBJ2-3; 9 bases are a match to TRBD2. This CDR3 is built from 15 residues. Germline assignment: CDR1 SNHLY and CDR2 FYNNEI. The V segment lost 3 bases and the J segment 2 bases; nucleotides outside the gene matches: 3. The CDR3, as DNA: TGTGCCAGCAGTGACCTAGCGGGGTACACAGATACGCAGTATTTT. Encoded protein: CASSDLAGYTDTQYF.

The chain joins TRBV5-1 to TRBJ2-1, with D maybe TRBD2 (7 bases). CDR1 SGHRS and CDR2 YFSETQ come from the germline V gene. This CDR3 spans 15 amino acids. The V and J ends lost 0 bases and 3 bases respectively, with 10 bases between them. This CDR3 is CASSLVGGHYNEQFF. CDR3 coding DNA: TGCGCCAGCAGCTTGGTCGGGGGGCACTACAATGAGCAGTTCTTC. The full variable domain, in which reference TRBV5-1 and TRBJ2-1 provide the parts outside the CDR3, is KAGVTQTPRYLIKTRGQQVTLSCSPISGHRSVSWYQQTPGQGLQFLFEYFSETQRNKGNFPGRFSGRQFSNSRSEMNVSTLELGDSALYLCASSLVGGHYNEQFFGPGTRLTVL.

The rearrangement joins TRBV2 to TRBJ2-2, with TRBD1 matching 9 bases. V was clipped by 5 bases and J by 7 bases; unmatched bases: 2. The CDR3 length is 13 residues. Germline values: CDR1 SNHLY, CDR2 FYNNEI. CDR3 sequence reads: CASSRQGDGELFF. CDR3 bases: TGTGCCAGCAGTCGACAGGGGGACGGGGAGCTGTTTTTT.

V and J are TRBV7-2 and TRBJ1-1; 9 nucleotides agree with TRBD1. V lost 8 bases and J lost 5; bases outside the gene matches: 12. The CDR3 loop spans 15 amino acids. Per germline, CDR1 SGHTA and CDR2 FQGNSA. CDR3 residues: CASGFPQGAGTEAFF. Here the CDR3 DNA reads TGTGCCAGCGGATTCCCACAGGGGGCCGGTACTGAAGCTTTCTTT. Filled out from reference TRBV7-2 and TRBJ1-1, the complete variable domain reads GAGVSQSPSNKVTEKGKDVELRCDPISGHTALYWYRQSLGQGLEFLIYFQGNSAPDKSGLPSDRFSAERTGGSVSTLTIQRTQQEDSAVYLCASGFPQGAGTEAFFGQGTRLTVV.

This rearrangement joins TRBV11-2 to TRBJ2-7; 8 bases match TRBD2. The junction had 10 bases not matched to a gene; V was cut back by 6 bases and J by 3 bases. The CDR3 length is 15 residues. CDR1 and CDR2 from the germline V gene are SGHAT and FQNNGV. The CDR3 spells CASRREVGGDYEQYF. CDR3 in DNA: TGTGCCAGCAGAAGAGAGGTCGGGGGGGACTACGAGCAGTACTTC.

This rearrangement joins TRBV18 to TRBJ1-6, with D possibly TRBD1 on 5 matching bases. Trimming removed 5 bases at V and 5 bases at J, with 13 bases between. Germline V CDR1 and CDR2: KGHSH, LQKENI. The CDR3 is 15 amino acids. Written as DNA, the CDR3 is TGTGCCAGCTCATCCCGACAGCTTGATAATTCACCCCTCCACTTT. This codes for CASSSRQLDNSPLHF.

The chain is built from TRBV5-1 and TRBJ2-1; D perhaps matches TRBD1 (5 bases). CDR1 is SGHRS and CDR2 is YFSETQ in the germline V gene. The CDR3 loop spans 13 amino acids. V lost 5 bases and J 5 bases, leaving 11 bases between the germline ends. CDR3 in amino acids: CASSTRVDNEQFF. The DNA of the CDR3 is TGCGCCAGCAGTACCAGGGTGGACAATGAGCAGTTCTTC.

The chain is built from TRBV19 and TRBJ2-5, with D maybe TRBD2 (6 bases). The end of the DNA fits TRBJ2-7 better, so the J call may be wrong. This CDR3 region has 14 residues. Germline-derived CDR1 and CDR2 are LNHDA and SQIVND (reference sequence). The CDR3 reads CASSARTGDYEQYF. In DNA form, the CDR3 reads TGTGCCAGTAGTGCCCGGACGGGGGACTACGAGCAGTACTTC.

This sequence joins TRBV6-6 and TRBJ1-2; tentative D call: TRBD1 (5 bases). The CDR3 is 13 residues long. Trimming stripped 6 bases from V and 2 bases from J, with 10 bases between. In germline, CDR1 is MNHNY, CDR2 SVGAGI (reference sequence). CDR3 in DNA: TGTGCCAGCAGCCCGGACAACAACTATGGCTACACCTTC. Translating gives CASSPDNNYGYTF.

This clone showed up just a few times. The chain carries TRBV6-4 and TRBJ1-1; D gene unclear. V gave up 7 bases and J gave up 0 bases, with 9 bases separating them. The CDR3 has 13 amino acids. Looked up from germline, CDR1 is MRHNA and CDR2 is SNTAGT. The CDR3: CASKAEVNTEAFF. The CDR3 coding sequence is TGTGCCAGCAAGGCTGAGGTGAACACTGAAGCTTTCTTT.

V is TRBV4-2 and J is TRBJ2-2; D is unclear. The CDR3 spans 16 residues. Trimming cost V 0 bases and J 1 base, with 9 bases left between them. Germline V gives CDR1 LGHNA, CDR2 YNFKEQ. The chain's CDR3 is CASSQDPRLNTGELFF. Written as DNA, the CDR3 is TGTGCCAGCAGCCAAGATCCCCGGTTGAACACCGGGGAGCTGTTTTTT.

This clone was seen a few times. The chain is built from TRBV4-2 and TRBJ1-3, with D possibly matching TRBD1 (5 bases). Trimming removed 2 bases from V and 0 bases from J, with 14 bases in between. This CDR3 region has 17 residues. Germline V lookup: CDR1 LGHNA, CDR2 YNFKEQ. DNA for the CDR3: TGTGCCAGCAGCCAATATTGGGGCAGCCTCTCTGGAAACACCATATATTTT. Translated, it gives CASSQYWGSLSGNTIYF.